These 15 T cell receptor beta chains originate from one sample sequenced in a study of T-cell memory formation after mild COVID-19. TCRdb re-called the 5' RACE reads with MiXCR, one entry per CDR3 protein. The sample lists fewer than 700,000 distinct CDR3 sequences, more than 15% occurring once. The specimen sequenced was PBMCs or a T cell subset sorted from them (not recorded which). These receptors came from an adult woman who had mild COVID-19 (a few samples of this study predate the infection). Cell type and time point are not known.

This clonotype was recorded at least ten times. The chain has TRBV10-3 and TRBJ2-7; TRBD1 agrees at 9 bases. V lost 8 bases, J lost 2 bases, and 1 base stayed unmatched. This CDR3 is built from 12 residues. Looked up from germline, CDR1 is ENHRY and CDR2 is SYGVKD. The CDR3 spells CAIGTGTYEQYF. Written as DNA, the CDR3 is TGTGCCATCGGGACAGGGACCTACGAGCAGTACTTC.

This clonotype was observed a few times. This chain connects TRBV29-1 to TRBJ2-1; D is perhaps TRBD2 (6 bases). Germline V gives CDR1 SQVTM, CDR2 ANQGSEA. The V end was cut by 0 bases, the J end by 7 bases, with 7 bases between. The CDR3 is 12 residues long. The chain's CDR3 is CSVEDGRNEQFF. The CDR3 DNA reads TGCAGCGTTGAAGATGGGAGGAATGAGCAGTTCTTC.

A few counts support this clonotype. The chain carries TRBV21-1 and TRBJ2-6; the DNA was not used to check the table's D call, TRBD1. TRBV21-1 is flagged as a pseudogene. The CDR3 loop spans 19 amino acids. CDR3 in DNA: TGTGCCAGCAGCACCATCGGGACAGAAACTTTCTCTGGGGCCAACGTCCTGACTTTC. Its protein is CASSTIGTETFSGANVLTF.

The chain recombines TRBV5-5 with TRBJ1-6, with TRBD1 identical over 9 bases. Germline V gene sequence: CDR1 SGHKS, CDR2 YYEKEE (reference sequence). The V gene end was trimmed by 2 bases and the J gene end by 6 bases; junction bases not matched to a gene: 9. This CDR3 has 17 residues. CDR3 DNA sequence: TGTGCCAGCAGCTTCTCGATGCCACAGGGGGCTAATTCACCCCTCCACTTT. Translating gives CASSFSMPQGANSPLHF.

The chain uses TRBV15 and TRBJ2-7; either TRBD1 or TRBD2 may supply D (5 bases each). Trimming removed 6 bases at V and 2 bases at J, with 17 bases between. The CDR3 length is 15 residues. The germline gives CDR1 LNHNV, CDR2 YYDKDF (reference sequence). CDR3 amino acids: CATRDQRGETYEQYF. The CDR3 DNA sequence: TGTGCCACCAGAGACCAAAGGGGAGAGACCTACGAGCAGTACTTC.

This clonotype was picked up a small number of times. The rearrangement uses TRBV6-5 and TRBJ2-1; the match to TRBD2 covers 13 bases. The CDR3 consists of 15 residues. The V gene's germline CDR1 is MNHEY and CDR2 SVGAGI. With V trimmed by 8 bases and J by 9 bases, 10 bases remained unmatched. The CDR3 loop reads CASLGGLAGEGEQFF. The CDR3 region has the DNA TGTGCCAGCCTTGGAGGACTAGCGGGAGAGGGTGAGCAGTTCTTC.

This clonotype occurred many times. The CDR3 DNA reads TGTGCCAGCAGTTACTACCGGGGCCAGGTTTCCTACGAGCAGTACTTC. Its translation: CASSYYRGQVSYEQYF. The rearrangement joins TRBV6-2 or TRBV6-3 to TRBJ2-7, with D possibly being TRBD1 or TRBD2 (5 bases each). The germline V gene has CDR1 MNHEY and CDR2 SVGEGT. This CDR3 has 16 residues. The germline V and J ends were trimmed by 1 base and 1 base, with 14 bases remaining between them.

This clonotype was recorded at least ten times. The chain has TRBV6-5 and TRBJ1-2; 8 positions match TRBD1. This CDR3 has 14 residues. Trimming removed 6 bases from V and 4 bases from J; junction bases left unmatched: 7. Germline assignment: CDR1 MNHEY and CDR2 SVGAGI. In nucleotides, the CDR3 is TGTGCCAGCAGGGACAGGGAGGCGGGCTATGGCTACACCTTC. Its translation is CASRDREAGYGYTF.

The rearrangement joins TRBV18 to TRBJ1-5; D is unresolved. Looked up from germline, CDR1 is KGHSH and CDR2 is LQKENI. V dropped 3 bases and J dropped 0 bases, with 6 bases sitting between them. The CDR3 extends over 14 amino acids. The chain's CDR3 is CASSPYSSNQPQHF. For the CDR3, the DNA is TGTGCCAGCTCACCTTACTCTAGCAATCAGCCCCAGCATTTT.

The chain has TRBV5-4 and TRBJ2-3, with D perhaps matching TRBD1 or TRBD2 (5 bases each). Germline CDR1 and CDR2: SGHNT and YYREEE (reference sequence). The CDR3 spans 14 residues. The V gene lost 3 bases and the J gene lost 7 bases, with 15 bases spanning the gap. The chain's CDR3 is CASSSVRGDNTQYF. The CDR3 DNA reads TGTGCCAGCAGCTCTGTACGAGGGGATAATACGCAGTATTTT.

V is TRBV18 and J is TRBJ2-7; TRBD2 is a possible D gene (6 bases). The CDR3 runs 14 residues. V gave up 6 bases and J gave up 1 base, with 13 bases separating them. Germline assignment: CDR1 KGHSH and CDR2 LQKENI. CDR3 residues: CASSRTEGSYEQYF. As DNA, the CDR3 is TGTGCCAGCTCCCGCACGGAGGGTTCCTACGAGCAGTACTTC.

This chain links TRBV19 with TRBJ2-1; D is possibly TRBD2 (8 bases). This CDR3 has 21 amino acids. Trimming removed 2 bases at V and 6 bases at J, with 32 bases between. Germline V gene lookup returns CDR1 LNHDA and CDR2 SQIVND (reference sequence). This CDR3 reads CASSIQTGTYSGKGVANEQFF. The CDR3 DNA reads as TGTGCCAGTAGTATACAGACAGGGACCTATAGCGGGAAGGGGGTGGCCAATGAGCAGTTCTTC.

This clonotype was found many times. The chain carries TRBV7-2 and TRBJ1-3, with D maybe TRBD1 (5 bases). The CDR3 spans 14 residues. Germline V CDR1 and CDR2: SGHTA, FQGNSA. Trimming took off 5 bases at V and 0 bases at J, with 8 bases between the two ends. CDR3 DNA sequence: TGTGCCAGCAGCCCGGACAACTCTGGAAACACCATATATTTT. Amino acid sequence: CASSPDNSGNTIYF. Full variable domain (rest looked up from reference TRBV7-2 and TRBJ1-3): GAGVSQSPSNKVTEKGKDVELRCDPISGHTALYWYRQSLGQGLEFLIYFQGNSAPDKSGLPSDRFSAERTGGSVSTLTIQRTQQEDSAVYLCASSPDNSGNTIYFGEGSWLTVV.

A few counts support this clonotype. V usage is TRBV6-5 and J usage is TRBJ2-1; 10 nucleotides match TRBD2. This CDR3 is built from 17 residues. The V gene end was trimmed by 0 bases and the J gene end by 7 bases; junction bases not matched to a gene: 9. Per germline, CDR1 MNHEY and CDR2 SVGAGI. CDR3 DNA sequence: TGTGCCAGCAGTTACTCTAGGAGCGGGAGGGCCGGGAATGAGCAGTTCTTC. This sequence encodes CASSYSRSGRAGNEQFF.

This clonotype showed up just a few times. This chain connects TRBV7-2 to TRBJ2-1, with TRBD1 matching 9 bases. The CDR3 has 16 residues. Germline CDR1 reads SGHTA; CDR2 reads FQGNSA. V shed 5 bases and J 4 bases; nucleotides not matched to a gene: 9. The DNA for the CDR3 is TGTGCCAGCAGCAGAAGCCGGGACAGGGTTTACAATGAGCAGTTCTTC. Translated, it gives CASSRSRDRVYNEQFF.